In its sample, the clone carrying this T cell receptor beta chain was seen once. The authors split each subset's genomic DNA evenly across several immunoSEQ plates. Clones were sequenced by immunoSEQ multiplex PCR, and TCRdb holds only the in-frame ones, with some missing. The repertoire holds roughly 410,000 clones, with 90% to 98% as singletons. V lost 6 bases to trimming and J lost 2 bases, with 5 bases between them. The germline CDR1 and CDR2 sequences are MNHEY and SVGAGI. This CDR3 is 12 amino acids long. These data come from a study of shared clonotypes between healthy human individuals. The chain joins TRBV6-5 to TRBJ1-3; tentatively, D is TRBD1 (5 bases). The sample was memory CD8+ T cells sorted from blood. As for subset: CD45RO+ cells pooled with CCR7-negative TemRA cells. The sequence came from a man aged 25-45 years in good health. The CDR3 is CASRGPGNTIYF. The DNA for the CDR3 is TGTGCCAGCAGGGGGCCTGGAAACACCATATATTTT.